The 12 T cell receptor beta chains reported below all come from one sample, sequenced in a study of shared clonotypes between healthy human individuals. Assay used: immunoSEQ multiplex PCR; TCRdb lists only in-frame clones, some missing. The table includes under 1,100,000 clones, roughly 74% detected once. The sample was memory CD4+ T cells from PBMCs. The subset denotes: CD45RA-negative fraction. These receptors came from a man aged 18 to 30 in good health. Some clones in this sample may be carry-over from other donors' samples.

The chain is built from TRBV29-1 and TRBJ1-2, with 7 bases matching TRBD1. The CDR3 runs to 13 residues. CDR1 SQVTM and CDR2 ANQGSEA come from the germline V gene. V gave up 2 bases and J gave up 8 bases; unmatched junction bases: 8. Here the CDR3 DNA reads TGCAGCGTTGAATACGGGGGACAGCTCGGCTACACCTTC. This gives the protein CSVEYGGQLGYTF.

The gene calls are TRBV14 and TRBJ2-5; no definite D call. Germline CDR1 and CDR2: SGHDN and FVKESK. The length of the CDR3 is 10 residues. Between the trimmed V and J ends, which lost 7 bases and 5 bases, there was a span of 5 bases. This CDR3 is CASTCETQYF. In DNA form, the CDR3 reads TGTGCCAGCACCTGTGAGACCCAGTACTTC. The variable domain in full, with the rest retrieved from reference TRBV14 and TRBJ2-5, is EAGVTQFPSHSVIEKGQTVTLRCDPISGHDNLYWYRRVMGKEIKFLLHFVKESKQDESGMPNNRFLAERTGGTYSTLKVQPAELEDSGVYFCASTCETQYFGPGTRLLVL.

The table lists this clone with a few counts. This sequence joins TRBV28 and TRBJ1-1; 8 positions agree with TRBD1. This CDR3 has 13 residues. After removal of 8 bases from V and 1 base from J, the junction contained 3 bases not matched to a gene. Germline V lookup: CDR1 MDHEN, CDR2 SYDVKM. This CDR3 reads CASGRGRNTEAFF. The CDR3, as DNA: TGTGCCAGCGGCAGGGGGCGGAACACTGAAGCTTTCTTT.

The rearrangement links TRBV12-1 to TRBJ1-1; the DNA was not compared with TRBD1, the D call given in the table. TRBV12-1 is given as a pseudogene. There are 16 residues in the CDR3. This CDR3 is CASSFEPGEVNTEAFF. CDR3 nucleotide sequence: TGTGCCAGCAGCTTTGAGCCAGGGGAAGTGAACACTGAAGCTTTCTTT.

V usage is TRBV10-3 and J usage is TRBJ1-2; D not resolved. Germline V CDR1 and CDR2: ENHRY, SYGVKD. The CDR3 totals 14 residues. V lost 1 base and J 1 base, leaving 7 bases between the germline ends. The CDR3 sequence is CAISEWQDNYGYTF. CDR3 in DNA: TGTGCCATCAGTGAGTGGCAGGATAACTATGGCTACACCTTC.

The chain couples TRBV5-1 to TRBJ2-3; 8 bases align to TRBD2. This CDR3 contains 15 residues. Trimming removed 4 bases from V and 8 bases from J; junction bases left unmatched: 12. Germline loops: CDR1 SGHRS, CDR2 YFSETQ. CDR3 DNA sequence: TGCGCCAGCAGCCGAGGACTAGCCGGCACACTTACGCAGTATTTT. Encoded protein: CASSRGLAGTLTQYF.

The V and J genes are TRBV4-3 and TRBJ1-4; D not resolved. Germline values: CDR1 LGHNA, CDR2 YSLEER. The CDR3 sequence is 15 residues long. V was shortened by 1 base and J by 4 bases, with 10 bases between the two germline ends. The CDR3 nucleotides are TGCGCCAGCAGCCAAGGCGCACGAGATAATGAAAAACTGTTTTTT. As protein: CASSQGARDNEKLFF.

The chain employs TRBV5-4 and TRBJ2-7, with 8 bases fitting TRBD2. V shed 2 bases, J shed 7 bases, and the junction held 14 bases outside the gene matches. Germline-derived CDR1 and CDR2 are SGHNT and YYREEE (reference sequence). The CDR3 sequence is 16 residues long. CDR3 DNA: TGTGCCAGCAGCTTAACTTATACGGGAGGGCCGTATGAGCAGTACTTC. Translation gives CASSLTYTGGPYEQYF. Complete variable domain (other parts from reference TRBV5-4 and TRBJ2-7): ETGVTQSPTHLIKTRGQQVTLRCSSQSGHNTVSWYQQALGQGPQFIFQYYREEENGRGNFPPRFSGLQFPNYSSELNVNALELDDSALYLCASSLTYTGGPYEQYFGPGTRLTVT.

The chain links TRBV25-1 to TRBJ2-5; D gene unclear. The CDR3 has 16 amino acids. CDR1 and CDR2 (germline): MGHDK, SYGVNS. V shed 2 bases and J shed 5 bases, with 18 bases lying between them. CDR3 bases: TGTGCCAGCAGTGAAATAGGAAAAACTCTAGGGGAGACCCAGTACTTC. Protein sequence: CASSEIGKTLGETQYF.

V usage is TRBV2 and J usage is TRBJ1-1; 8 nucleotides match TRBD1. This CDR3 region has 15 residues. Germline V CDR1 and CDR2: SNHLY, FYNNEI. J lost 6 bases, V lost 3 bases, and 9 bases had no gene match. CDR3 DNA sequence: TGTGCCAGCAGTGATCAGGGGGCGATGGGCGCTGAAGCTTTCTTT. It yields the protein CASSDQGAMGAEAFF.

The chain uses TRBV15 and TRBJ2-1; no definite D call. V gave up 0 bases and J gave up 0 bases, with 12 bases separating them. The V gene's germline CDR1 is LNHNV and CDR2 YYDKDF (reference sequence). The CDR3 length is 17 residues. The CDR3 DNA sequence: TGTGCCACCAGCAGAGATGGGGTACCGAGCTCCTACAATGAGCAGTTCTTC. It specifies CATSRDGVPSSYNEQFF.

A remark on this clone: Different DNA sequences within this sample yield the same CDR3. The chain employs TRBV5-1 and TRBJ2-3; D may be TRBD2 (6 bases). The germline V and J ends were trimmed by 0 bases and 4 bases, with 9 bases remaining between them. The V gene's germline CDR1 is SGHRS and CDR2 YFSETQ. This CDR3 region has 14 residues. CDR3 protein: CASSLAGGADTQYF. The CDR3, as DNA: TGCGCCAGCAGCTTGGCCGGGGGAGCAGATACGCAGTATTTT.